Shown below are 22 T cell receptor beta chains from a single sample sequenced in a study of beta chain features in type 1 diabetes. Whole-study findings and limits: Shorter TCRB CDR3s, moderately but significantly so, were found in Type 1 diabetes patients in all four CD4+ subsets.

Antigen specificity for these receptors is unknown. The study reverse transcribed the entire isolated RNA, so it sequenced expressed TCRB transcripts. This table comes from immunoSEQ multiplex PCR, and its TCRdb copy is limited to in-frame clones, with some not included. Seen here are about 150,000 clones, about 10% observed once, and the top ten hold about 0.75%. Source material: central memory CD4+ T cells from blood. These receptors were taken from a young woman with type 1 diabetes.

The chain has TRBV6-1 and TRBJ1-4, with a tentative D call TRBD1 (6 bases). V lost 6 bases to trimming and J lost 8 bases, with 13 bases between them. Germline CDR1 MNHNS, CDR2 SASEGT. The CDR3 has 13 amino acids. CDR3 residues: CASRQGLAEKLFF. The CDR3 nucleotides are TGTGCCAGCAGACAGGGCTTGGCGGAAAAACTGTTTTTT.

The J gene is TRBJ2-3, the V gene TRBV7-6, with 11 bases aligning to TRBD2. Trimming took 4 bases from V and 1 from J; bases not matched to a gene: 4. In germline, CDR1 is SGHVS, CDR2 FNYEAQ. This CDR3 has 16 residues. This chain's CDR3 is CASSYALAGGTDTQYF. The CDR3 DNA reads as TGTGCCAGCAGCTACGCACTAGCGGGAGGCACAGATACGCAGTATTTT.

CDR3: CASTDRVGANVLTF. In DNA, the CDR3 is TGTGCCAGCACTGACAGGGTCGGGGCCAACGTCCTGACTTTC. The rearrangement links TRBV2 to TRBJ2-6; 7 bases are a match to TRBD1. Germline-derived CDR1 and CDR2 are SNHLY and FYNNEI. The J segment lost 4 bases and the V segment lost 7 bases, leaving 4 bases of the junction unmatched. CDR3 length: 14 residues.

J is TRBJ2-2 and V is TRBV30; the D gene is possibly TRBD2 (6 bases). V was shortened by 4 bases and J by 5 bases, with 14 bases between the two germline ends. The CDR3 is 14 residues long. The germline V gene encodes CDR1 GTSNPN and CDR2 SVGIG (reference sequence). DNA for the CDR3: TGTGCCTGGATCAGGGAGCGGGTGACCGGGGAGCTGTTTTTT. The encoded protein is CAWIRERVTGELFF.

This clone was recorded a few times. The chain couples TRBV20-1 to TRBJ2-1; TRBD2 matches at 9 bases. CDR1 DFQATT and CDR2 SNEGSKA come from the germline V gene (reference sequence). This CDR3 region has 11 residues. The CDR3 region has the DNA TGCAGGATCCTAGCGGGACGTGAGCAGTTCTTC. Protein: CRILAGREQFF.

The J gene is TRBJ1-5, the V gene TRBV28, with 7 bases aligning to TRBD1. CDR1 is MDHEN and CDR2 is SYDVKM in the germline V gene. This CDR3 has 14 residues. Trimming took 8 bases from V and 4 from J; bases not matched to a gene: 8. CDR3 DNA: TGTGCCAGCGATATCCTACAGGGGAATCAGCCCCAGCATTTT. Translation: CASDILQGNQPQHF.

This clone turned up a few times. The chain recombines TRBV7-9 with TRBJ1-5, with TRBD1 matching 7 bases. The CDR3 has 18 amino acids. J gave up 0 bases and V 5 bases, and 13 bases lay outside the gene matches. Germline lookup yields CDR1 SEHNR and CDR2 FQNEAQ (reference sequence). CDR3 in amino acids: CASSPSFGGQLSNQPQHF. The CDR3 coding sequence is TGTGCCAGCAGCCCGAGTTTCGGGGGACAGCTTAGCAATCAGCCCCAGCATTTT.

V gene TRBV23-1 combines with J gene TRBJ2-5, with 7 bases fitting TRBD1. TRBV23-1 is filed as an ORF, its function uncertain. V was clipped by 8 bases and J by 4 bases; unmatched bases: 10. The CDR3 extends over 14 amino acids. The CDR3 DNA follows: TGCGCCAGCCGACCCGACAGGGAGCCAGAGACCCAGTACTTC. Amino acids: CASRPDREPETQYF.

The chain's CDR3 is CASSYSRWSEQYF. CDR3 DNA: TGTGCCAGCAGTTATAGTCGGTGGAGCGAGCAGTACTTC. V gene TRBV6-5 combines with J gene TRBJ2-7; D ambiguous. V gave up 3 bases and J gave up 6 bases, with 12 bases separating them. In germline, CDR1 is MNHEY, CDR2 SVGAGI. The CDR3 length is 13 residues.

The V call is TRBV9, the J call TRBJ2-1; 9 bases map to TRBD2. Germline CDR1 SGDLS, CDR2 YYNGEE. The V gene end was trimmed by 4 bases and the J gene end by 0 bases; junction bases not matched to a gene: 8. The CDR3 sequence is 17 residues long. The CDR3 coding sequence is TGTGCCAGCAGCAAACTTGGGACTAGCTTCTCCTACAATGAGCAGTTCTTC. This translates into CASSKLGTSFSYNEQFF. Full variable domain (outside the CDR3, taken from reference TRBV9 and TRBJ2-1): DSGVTQTPKHLITATGQRVTLRCSPRSGDLSVYWYQQSLDQGLQFLIQYYNGEERAKGNILERFSAQQFPDLHSELNLSSLELGDSALYFCASSKLGTSFSYNEQFFGPGTRLTVL.

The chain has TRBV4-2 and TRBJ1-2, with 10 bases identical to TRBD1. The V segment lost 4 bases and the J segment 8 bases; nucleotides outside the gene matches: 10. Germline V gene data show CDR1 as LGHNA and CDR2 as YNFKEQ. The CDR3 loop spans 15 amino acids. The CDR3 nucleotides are TGTGCCAGCAGCCCGGGGACAGGGGAGATGGTGGGCTACACCTTC. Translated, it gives CASSPGTGEMVGYTF.

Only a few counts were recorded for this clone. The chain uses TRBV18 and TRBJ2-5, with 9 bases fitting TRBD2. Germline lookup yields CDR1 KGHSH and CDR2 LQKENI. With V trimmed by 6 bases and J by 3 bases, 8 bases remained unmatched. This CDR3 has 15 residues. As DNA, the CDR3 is TGTGCCAGCTCCCTAAGTCTAGCGGGAAAAGAGACCCAGTACTTC. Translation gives CASSLSLAGKETQYF.

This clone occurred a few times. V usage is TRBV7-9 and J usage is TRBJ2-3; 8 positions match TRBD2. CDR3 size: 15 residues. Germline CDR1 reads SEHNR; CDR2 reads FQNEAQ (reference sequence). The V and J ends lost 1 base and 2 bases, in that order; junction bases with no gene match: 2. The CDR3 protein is CASSLVSGVTDTQYF. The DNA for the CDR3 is TGTGCCAGCAGCTTAGTTAGCGGGGTCACAGATACGCAGTATTTT.

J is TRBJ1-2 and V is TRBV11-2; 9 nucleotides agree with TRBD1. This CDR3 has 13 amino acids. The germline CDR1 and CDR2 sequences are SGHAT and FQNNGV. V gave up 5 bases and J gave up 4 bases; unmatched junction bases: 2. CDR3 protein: CASSPDRGYGYTF. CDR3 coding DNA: TGTGCCAGCAGCCCGGACAGGGGCTATGGCTACACCTTC.

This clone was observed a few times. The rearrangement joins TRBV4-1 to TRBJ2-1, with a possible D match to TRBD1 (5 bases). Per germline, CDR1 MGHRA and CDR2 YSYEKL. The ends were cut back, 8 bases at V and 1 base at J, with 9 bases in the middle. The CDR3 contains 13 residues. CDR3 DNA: TGCGCCAGCGCCAGGGATTCCTACAATGAGCAGTTCTTC. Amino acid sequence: CASARDSYNEQFF.

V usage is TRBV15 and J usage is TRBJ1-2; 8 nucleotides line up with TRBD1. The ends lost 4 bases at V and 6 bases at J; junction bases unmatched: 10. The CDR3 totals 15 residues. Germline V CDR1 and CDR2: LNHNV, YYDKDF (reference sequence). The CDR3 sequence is CATSTRTGIINGYTF. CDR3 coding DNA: TGTGCCACCAGCACCCGGACAGGGATCATCAATGGCTACACCTTC.

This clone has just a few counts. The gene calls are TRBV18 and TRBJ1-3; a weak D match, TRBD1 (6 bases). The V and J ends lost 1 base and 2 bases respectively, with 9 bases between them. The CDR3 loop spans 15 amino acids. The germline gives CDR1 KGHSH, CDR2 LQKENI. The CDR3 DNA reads TGTGCCAGCTCACCACAGGGGGTAGCTGGAAACACCATATATTTT. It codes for CASSPQGVAGNTIYF.

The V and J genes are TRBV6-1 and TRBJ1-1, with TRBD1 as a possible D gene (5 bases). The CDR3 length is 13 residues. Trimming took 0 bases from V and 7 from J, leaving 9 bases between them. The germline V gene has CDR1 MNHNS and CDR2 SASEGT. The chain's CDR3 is CASSEAGRYEAFF. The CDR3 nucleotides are TGTGCCAGCAGTGAAGCGGGGCGGTATGAAGCTTTCTTT.

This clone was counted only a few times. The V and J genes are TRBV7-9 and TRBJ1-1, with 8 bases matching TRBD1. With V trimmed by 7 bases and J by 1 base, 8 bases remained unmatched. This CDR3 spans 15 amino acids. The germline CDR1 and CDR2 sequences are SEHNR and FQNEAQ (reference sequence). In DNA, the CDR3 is TGTGCCAGCACCGCGGGACAGGCGGGGAACACTGAAGCTTTCTTT. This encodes CASTAGQAGNTEAFF.

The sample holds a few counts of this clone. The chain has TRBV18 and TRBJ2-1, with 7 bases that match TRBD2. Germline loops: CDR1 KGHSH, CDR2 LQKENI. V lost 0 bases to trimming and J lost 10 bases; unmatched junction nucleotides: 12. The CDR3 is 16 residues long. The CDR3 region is CASSPPQGGSWNEQFF. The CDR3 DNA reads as TGTGCCAGCTCACCACCACAAGGCGGGAGCTGGAACGAGCAGTTCTTC. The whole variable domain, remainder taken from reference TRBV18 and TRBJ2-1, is NAGVMQNPRHLVRRRGQEARLRCSPMKGHSHVYWYRQLPEEGLKFMVYLQKENIIDESGMPKERFSAEFPKEGPSILRIQQVVRGDSAAYFCASSPPQGGSWNEQFFGPGTRLTVL.

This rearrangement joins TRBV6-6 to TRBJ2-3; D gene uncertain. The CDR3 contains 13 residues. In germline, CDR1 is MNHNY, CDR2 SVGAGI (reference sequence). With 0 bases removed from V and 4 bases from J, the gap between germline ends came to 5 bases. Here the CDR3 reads CASSYSAADTQYF. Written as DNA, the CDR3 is TGTGCCAGCAGTTACTCTGCAGCAGATACGCAGTATTTT.

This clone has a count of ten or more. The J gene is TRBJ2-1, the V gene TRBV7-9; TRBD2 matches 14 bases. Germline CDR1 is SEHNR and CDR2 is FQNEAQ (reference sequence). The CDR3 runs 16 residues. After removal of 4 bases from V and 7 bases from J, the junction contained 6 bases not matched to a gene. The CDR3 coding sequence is TGTGCCAGCAGCTACGGGACTAGCGGGAGTTGGAATGAGCAGTTCTTC. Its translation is CASSYGTSGSWNEQFF.